Each of the 17 T cell receptor beta chains below was sequenced from the same sample in a study of T cell responses to AZD1222 COVID-19 vaccine. The assay was immunoSEQ multiplex PCR, and TCRdb's table has in-frame clones only and misses some. This sample yields 150,000 to 190,000 clones, of which around nine tenths are seen a single time; approximately 1.8% belongs to the top ten. The sample here was peripheral blood, taken on day 0 of AZD1222 vaccination. The receptors here all came from an adult in good health.

The CDR3 DNA reads as TGTGCCAGCAGTTTTGCCCCCCAGGGAGCTAACTATGGCTACACCTTC. It is translated as CASSFAPQGANYGYTF. The V call is TRBV28, the J call TRBJ1-2; D may be TRBD1 (5 bases). Trimming pared 3 bases from V and 0 bases from J, leaving 14 bases between. Germline V lookup: CDR1 MDHEN, CDR2 SYDVKM. This CDR3 is built from 16 residues.

This clone showed up just once. The chain has TRBV11-2 and TRBJ1-3; 7 bases map to TRBD1. The germline CDR1 and CDR2 sequences are SGHAT and FQNNGV. This CDR3 is built from 14 residues. V shed 4 bases, J shed 1 base, and the junction held 1 base outside the gene matches. CDR3 DNA sequence: TGTGCCAGCAGCTCGACAGGGTCTGGAAACACCATATATTTT. Its protein product is CASSSTGSGNTIYF.

This rearrangement joins TRBV30 to TRBJ1-6; no clear D gene. Per germline, CDR1 GTSNPN and CDR2 SVGIG (reference sequence). The CDR3 runs 15 residues. V lost 0 bases, J lost 10 bases, and 16 bases lay in between. The CDR3 sequence: CAWSVSSGRRSPLHF. CDR3 in DNA: TGTGCCTGGAGTGTATCGAGCGGAAGACGGTCACCCCTCCACTTT.

The chain carries TRBV2 and TRBJ2-1; TRBD2 might be the D (6 bases). Germline lookup yields CDR1 SNHLY and CDR2 FYNNEI. The CDR3 extends over 16 amino acids. Deletions cut 4 bases from V and 4 bases from J, with 17 bases between. CDR3 in DNA: TGTGCCAGCAGTGCCCAAGGAGGGGATACTTACAATGAGCAGTTCTTC. It specifies CASSAQGGDTYNEQFF.

This clone was counted between two and nine times. V usage is TRBV27 and J usage is TRBJ1-2; the D gene is possibly TRBD1 (6 bases). CDR1 and CDR2 from the germline V gene are MNHEY and SMNVEV (reference sequence). The germline V and J ends were trimmed by 4 bases and 5 bases, with 11 bases remaining between them. This CDR3 has 13 residues. CDR3 nucleotides: TGTGCCAGCAGTTCAGGGGTACGATATGGCTACACCTTC. It codes for CASSSGVRYGYTF.

This clone showed up just a few times. The V call is TRBV28, the J call TRBJ1-5, with a tentative D call TRBD1 (5 bases). The CDR3 length is 14 residues. V lost 3 bases and J 6 bases, leaving 12 bases between the germline ends. In germline, CDR1 is MDHEN, CDR2 SYDVKM. CDR3 nucleotide sequence: TGTGCCAGCAGTTTCAGGCAGGGTTTTCAGCCCCAGCATTTT. Amino acids: CASSFRQGFQPQHF.

V is TRBV28 and J is TRBJ1-5, with unresolved D. Trimming left V 7 bases short and J 10 bases short, with 20 bases between. In germline, CDR1 is MDHEN, CDR2 SYDVKM. The CDR3 is 14 amino acids. CDR3 region: CASNPGEMRGPQHF. The DNA of the CDR3 is TGTGCCAGCAACCCTGGGGAAATGAGAGGACCCCAGCATTTT.

The chain links TRBV7-3 to TRBJ2-7; the D gene could be TRBD1 or TRBD2 (8 bases each). Per the germline V gene, CDR1 is SGHTA and CDR2 is FQGTGA. The CDR3 extends over 15 amino acids. The V gene lost 5 bases and the J gene lost 3 bases, with 17 bases spanning the gap. Here the CDR3 reads CASSPGGTGNYEQYF. The CDR3 coding sequence is TGTGCCAGCAGCCCGGGGGGGACAGGAAACTACGAGCAGTACTTC.

The chain employs TRBV27 and TRBJ2-7, with D unclear. Trimming took 4 bases from V and 1 from J, leaving 17 bases between them. The germline CDR1 and CDR2 sequences are MNHEY and SMNVEV (reference sequence). The length of the CDR3 is 16 residues. CDR3 nucleotides: TGTGCCAGCAGTTCCCTGACAAATACACGTTCCTACGAGCAGTACTTC. It yields the protein CASSSLTNTRSYEQYF.

This sequence joins TRBV7-2 and TRBJ2-7; D not resolved. CDR3 length equals 13 residues. Trimming stripped 1 base from V and 0 bases from J, with 4 bases between. Looked up from germline, CDR1 is SGHTA and CDR2 is FQGNSA. CDR3 loop: CASSLGASYEQYF. Here the CDR3 DNA reads TGTGCCAGCAGCTTAGGCGCCTCCTACGAGCAGTACTTC.

V and J are TRBV6-5 and TRBJ1-2, with D hard to call. The V end was cut by 6 bases, the J end by 2 bases, with 10 bases between. Germline V gene data show CDR1 as MNHEY and CDR2 as SVGAGI. The CDR3 runs to 13 residues. This CDR3 reads CASRDPPNYGYTF. The CDR3 DNA reads as TGTGCCAGCAGAGACCCTCCCAACTATGGCTACACCTTC.

DNA for the CDR3: TGTGCCAGCAGCCAAGATCTAGCCGTAGGTGAGCAGTTCTTC. It translates to CASSQDLAVGEQFF. This chain links TRBV3-1 (or the pseudogene TRBV3-2) with TRBJ2-1; tentative D call: TRBD2 (5 bases). V lost 0 bases and J 9 bases, leaving 12 bases between the germline ends. Germline assignment: CDR1 LGHDT and CDR2 YNNKEL (reference sequence). This CDR3 is built from 14 residues.

The V call is TRBV7-6, the J call TRBJ2-5, with D possibly matching TRBD1 (6 bases). Trimming took off 5 bases at V and 3 bases at J, with 13 bases between the two ends. There are 14 residues in the CDR3. The germline V gene has CDR1 SGHVS and CDR2 FNYEAQ. The chain's CDR3 is CASSPRTAEETQYF. As DNA, the CDR3 is TGTGCCAGCAGCCCCAGGACAGCAGAAGAGACCCAGTACTTC.

The V and J genes are TRBV2 and TRBJ2-1; TRBD2 agrees at 9 bases. Germline V gene lookup returns CDR1 SNHLY and CDR2 FYNNEI. V lost 2 bases to trimming and J lost 0 bases; unmatched junction nucleotides: 8. CDR3 size: 18 residues. The CDR3 DNA follows: TGTGCCAGCAGTGAACCTAAGACTAGCGGAACCTCCTACAATGAGCAGTTCTTC. It translates to CASSEPKTSGTSYNEQFF.

This chain uses TRBV20-1 with TRBJ1-1, with D hard to call. In germline, CDR1 is DFQATT, CDR2 SNEGSKA (reference sequence). Trimming removed 5 bases from V and 5 bases from J, with 9 bases in between. This CDR3 is 11 amino acids long. In nucleotides, the CDR3 is TGCAGTGCTTCAGAGCTGACTGAAGCTTTCTTT. Translating gives CSASELTEAFF.

The genes are TRBV5-4 and TRBJ2-1; tentative D call: TRBD2 (5 bases). V lost 2 bases and J lost 0, with 12 bases in between. This CDR3 has 16 residues. Germline V lookup: CDR1 SGHNT, CDR2 YYREEE (reference sequence). The CDR3 region is CASSLTGTYSYNEQFF. Written as DNA, the CDR3 is TGTGCCAGCAGCTTAACGGGAACCTACTCCTACAATGAGCAGTTCTTC.

The rearrangement links TRBV4-3 to TRBJ1-5; D remains unclear. Germline V gives CDR1 LGHNA, CDR2 YSLEER. V was pared by 0 bases and J by 4 bases, with 10 bases between. This CDR3 region has 15 residues. DNA of the CDR3: TGCGCCAGCAGCCAAGATAACTCACTAAATCAGCCCCAGCATTTT. This codes for CASSQDNSLNQPQHF.